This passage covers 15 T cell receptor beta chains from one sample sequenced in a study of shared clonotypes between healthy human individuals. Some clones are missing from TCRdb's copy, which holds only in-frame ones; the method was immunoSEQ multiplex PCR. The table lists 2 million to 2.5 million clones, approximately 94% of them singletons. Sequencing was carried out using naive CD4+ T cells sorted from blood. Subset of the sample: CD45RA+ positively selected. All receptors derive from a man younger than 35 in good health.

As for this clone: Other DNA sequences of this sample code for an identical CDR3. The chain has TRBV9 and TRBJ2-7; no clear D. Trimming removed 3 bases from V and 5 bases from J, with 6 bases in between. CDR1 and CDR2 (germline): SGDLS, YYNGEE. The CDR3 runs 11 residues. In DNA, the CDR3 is TGTGCCAGCAGCGCTGGACACGAGCAGTACTTC. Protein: CASSAGHEQYF.

The CDR3 spells CASSGTSGGEQFF. In DNA, the CDR3 is TGTGCCAGCTCCGGGACTAGCGGGGGGGAGCAGTTCTTC. The V and J genes are TRBV7-2 and TRBJ2-1; the match to TRBD2 covers 15 bases. The ends lost 8 bases at V and 10 bases at J; junction bases unmatched: 3. CDR1 SGHTA and CDR2 FQGNSA come from the germline V gene. The CDR3 spans 13 residues.

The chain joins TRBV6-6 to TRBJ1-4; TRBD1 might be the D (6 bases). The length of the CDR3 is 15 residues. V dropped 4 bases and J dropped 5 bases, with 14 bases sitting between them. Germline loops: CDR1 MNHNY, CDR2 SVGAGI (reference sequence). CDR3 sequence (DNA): TGTGCCAGCAGTTCTCGGACAGTCGACAATGAAAAACTGTTTTTT. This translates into CASSSRTVDNEKLFF.

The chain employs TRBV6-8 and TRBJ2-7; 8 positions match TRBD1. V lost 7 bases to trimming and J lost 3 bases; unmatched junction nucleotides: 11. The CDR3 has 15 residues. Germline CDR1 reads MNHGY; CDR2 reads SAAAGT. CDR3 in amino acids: CASTYRGIMGYEQYF. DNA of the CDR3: TGTGCCAGCACCTACAGGGGGATAATGGGCTACGAGCAGTACTTC.

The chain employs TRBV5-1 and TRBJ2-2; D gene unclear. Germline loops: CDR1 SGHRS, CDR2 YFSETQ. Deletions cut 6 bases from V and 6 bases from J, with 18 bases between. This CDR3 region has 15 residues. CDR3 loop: CASILQAAVAGELFF. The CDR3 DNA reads TGCGCCAGCATCCTCCAGGCAGCCGTCGCCGGGGAGCTGTTTTTT.

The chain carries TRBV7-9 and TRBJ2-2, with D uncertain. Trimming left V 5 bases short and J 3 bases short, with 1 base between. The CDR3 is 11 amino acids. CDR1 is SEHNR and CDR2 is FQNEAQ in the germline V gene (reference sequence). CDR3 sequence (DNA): TGTGCCAGCAGCCACACCGGGGAGCTGTTTTTT. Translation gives CASSHTGELFF. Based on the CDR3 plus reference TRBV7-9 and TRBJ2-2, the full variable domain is DTGVSQNPRHKITKRGQNVTFRCDPISEHNRLYWYRQTLGQGPEFLTYFQNEAQLEKSRLLSDRFSAERPKGSFSTLEIQRTEQGDSAMYLCASSHTGELFFGEGSRLTVL.

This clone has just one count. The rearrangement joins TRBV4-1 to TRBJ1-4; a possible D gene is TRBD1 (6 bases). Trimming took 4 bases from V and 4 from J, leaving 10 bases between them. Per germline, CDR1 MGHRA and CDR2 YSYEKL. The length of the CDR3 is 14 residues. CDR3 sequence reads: CASSLDRINEKLFF. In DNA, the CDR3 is TGCGCCAGCAGCCTAGACAGGATTAATGAAAAACTGTTTTTT.

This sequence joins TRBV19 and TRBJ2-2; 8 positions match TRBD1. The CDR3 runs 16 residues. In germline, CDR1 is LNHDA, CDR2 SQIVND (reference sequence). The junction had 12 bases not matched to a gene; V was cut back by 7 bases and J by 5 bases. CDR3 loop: CASTPSDRDITGELFF. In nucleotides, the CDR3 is TGTGCCAGTACCCCCTCGGACAGGGATATAACCGGGGAGCTGTTTTTT.

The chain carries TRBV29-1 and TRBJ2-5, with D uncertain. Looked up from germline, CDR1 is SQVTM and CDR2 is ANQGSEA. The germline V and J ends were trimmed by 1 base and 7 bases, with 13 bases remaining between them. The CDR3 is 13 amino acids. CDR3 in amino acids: CSVEVGPLGTQYF. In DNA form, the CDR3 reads TGCAGCGTTGAAGTAGGTCCCCTCGGGACCCAGTACTTC.

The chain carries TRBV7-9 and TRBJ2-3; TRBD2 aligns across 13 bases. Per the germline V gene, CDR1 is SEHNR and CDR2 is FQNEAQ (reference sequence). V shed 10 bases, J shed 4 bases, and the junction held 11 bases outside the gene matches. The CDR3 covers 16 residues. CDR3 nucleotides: TGTGCCATATCGGAACTAGCGGGGGGGCCGGCAGATACGCAGTATTTT. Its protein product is CAISELAGGPADTQYF.

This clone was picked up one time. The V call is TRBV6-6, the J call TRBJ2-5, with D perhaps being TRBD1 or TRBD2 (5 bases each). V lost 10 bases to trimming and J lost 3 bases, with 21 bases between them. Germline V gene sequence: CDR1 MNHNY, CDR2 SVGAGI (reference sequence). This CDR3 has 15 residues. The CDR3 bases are TGTGCCACCAGGCCGGGACGGTTGGGGGAAGAGACCCAGTACTTC. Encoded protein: CATRPGRLGEETQYF.

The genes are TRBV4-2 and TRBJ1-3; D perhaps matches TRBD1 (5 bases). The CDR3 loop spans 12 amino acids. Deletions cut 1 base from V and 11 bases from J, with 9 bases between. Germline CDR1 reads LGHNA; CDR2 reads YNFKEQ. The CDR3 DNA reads TGTGCCAGCAGCCAAGGTTCGGGGGCCATATATTTT. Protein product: CASSQGSGAIYF.

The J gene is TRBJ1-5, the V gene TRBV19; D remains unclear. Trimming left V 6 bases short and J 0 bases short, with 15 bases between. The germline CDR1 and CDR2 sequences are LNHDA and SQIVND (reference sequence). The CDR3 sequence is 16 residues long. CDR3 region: CASSPPPVPSNQPQHF. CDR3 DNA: TGTGCCAGTAGCCCTCCCCCCGTCCCTAGCAATCAGCCCCAGCATTTT.

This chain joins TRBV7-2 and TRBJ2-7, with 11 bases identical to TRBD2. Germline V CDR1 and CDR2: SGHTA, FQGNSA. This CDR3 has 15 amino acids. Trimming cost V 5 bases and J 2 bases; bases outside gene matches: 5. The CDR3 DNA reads TGTGCCAGCAGCCCGAGACTAGCGGGAACCTACGAGCAGTACTTC. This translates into CASSPRLAGTYEQYF.

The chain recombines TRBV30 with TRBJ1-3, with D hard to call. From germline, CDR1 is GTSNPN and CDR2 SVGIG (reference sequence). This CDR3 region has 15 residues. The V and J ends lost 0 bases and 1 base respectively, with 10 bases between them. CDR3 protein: CAWSVRMGSGNTIYF. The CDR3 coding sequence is TGTGCCTGGAGTGTACGTATGGGATCTGGAAACACCATATATTTT.